A selection of T cell receptor beta chains follows, all from one sample in a study of blood T cells in healthy people across ages. TCRdb re-called the 5' RACE reads through MiXCR, storing one row per CDR3 protein. The data hold around 870,000 distinct CDR3 sequences, with 25% to 30% observed a single time. Source material: blood. These receptors were collected from a woman aged 80 or over in good health. Both conserved end residues are part of each CDR3. The order of the fields is J gene, V gene, D gene, clone size, CDR3 DNA, CDR3 protein. The D gene is left open where the match is weak. Some rows mark clone size as missing; the rest say once, few, many or name a class of expanded clone.

j_call: TRBJ1-2
v_call: TRBV12-3/TRBV12-4
d_call: TRBD1
clone_size: few
cdr3_nt: TGTGCCAGCAGTTTAGGTGTTGGGACAGGGGGTGGCTACACCTTC
cdr3_aa: CASSLGVGTGGGYTF

j_call: TRBJ2-5
v_call: TRBV25-1
d_call: TRBD1
clone_size: many
cdr3_nt: TGTGCCAGCAGTGATATATCGGACAGGAAAGAGACCCAGTACTTC
cdr3_aa: CASSDISDRKETQYF

j_call: TRBJ2-7
v_call: TRBV25-1
d_call: .
clone_size: .
cdr3_nt: TGTGCCAGCAGTGGGGACGGGCGGGCCTACGAGCAGTACTTC
cdr3_aa: CASSGDGRAYEQYF

j_call: TRBJ2-7
v_call: TRBV5-6
d_call: TRBD2
clone_size: .
cdr3_nt: TGTGCCAGCCGTGGATCGGGGGGACGCTACGAGCAGTACTTC
cdr3_aa: CASRGSGGRYEQYF

j_call: TRBJ2-7
v_call: TRBV27
d_call: TRBD2
clone_size: .
cdr3_nt: TGTGCCAGCAGTGCACGCGGGGGGCCCTACGAGCAGTACTTC
cdr3_aa: CASSARGGPYEQYF

j_call: TRBJ2-1
v_call: TRBV11-3
d_call: TRBD2
clone_size: many
cdr3_nt: TGTGCCAGCAGCTTCCCTAGCGGGGGGCCACCTGAGCAGTTCTTC
cdr3_aa: CASSFPSGGPPEQFF

j_call: TRBJ1-2
v_call: TRBV5-1
d_call: .
clone_size: many
cdr3_nt: TGCGCCAGCAGCTTGGACTATGGCTACACCTTC
cdr3_aa: CASSLDYGYTF

j_call: TRBJ2-5
v_call: TRBV12-3/TRBV12-4
d_call: .
clone_size: .
cdr3_nt: TGTGCCAGCAGTTTGGCTCGGGGGTGTAATGAGCAGTACTTC
cdr3_aa: CASSLARGCNEQYF

j_call: TRBJ1-5
v_call: TRBV7-2
d_call: .
clone_size: .
cdr3_nt: TGTGCCAGCGCCCATAGCAATCAGCCCCAGCATTTT
cdr3_aa: CASAHSNQPQHF

j_call: TRBJ1-1
v_call: TRBV27
d_call: TRBD1
clone_size: .
cdr3_nt: TGTGCCAGCAGGAAGGACAGGACGATGAACACTGAAGCTTTCTTT
cdr3_aa: CASRKDRTMNTEAFF

j_call: TRBJ2-7
v_call: TRBV5-1
d_call: .
clone_size: few
cdr3_nt: TGCGCCAGCAGCCGTAACAGGGACGAGCAGTACTTC
cdr3_aa: CASSRNRDEQYF

j_call: TRBJ1-2
v_call: TRBV25-1
d_call: TRBD1
clone_size: few
cdr3_nt: TGTGCCAGCAGTGTTGGGACAGGCCCCTATGGCTACACCTTC
cdr3_aa: CASSVGTGPYGYTF

j_call: TRBJ1-4
v_call: TRBV5-1
d_call: TRBD1
clone_size: many
cdr3_nt: TGCGCCAGCAGCTCACCTCGGGACAGGGGTAATGAAAAACTGTTTTTT
cdr3_aa: CASSSPRDRGNEKLFF

j_call: TRBJ2-7
v_call: TRBV15
d_call: TRBD1
clone_size: .
cdr3_nt: TGTGCCACCAGCCCTAGGGGGCTTTCCTACGAGCAGTACTTC
cdr3_aa: CATSPRGLSYEQYF

j_call: TRBJ1-2
v_call: TRBV14
d_call: .
clone_size: many
cdr3_nt: TGTGCCAGCAGCCATGATACAGGGCGGGGCTACACCTTC
cdr3_aa: CASSHDTGRGYTF

j_call: TRBJ1-6
v_call: TRBV5-1
d_call: .
clone_size: few
cdr3_nt: TGCGCCAGCAGCTTGGAGGGCCTGGATTCACCCCTCCACTTT
cdr3_aa: CASSLEGLDSPLHF

j_call: TRBJ2-7
v_call: TRBV7-9
d_call: TRBD1
clone_size: .
cdr3_nt: TGTGCCAGCAGCGGGGACAGGGGGCTCTACCACGAGCAGTACTTC
cdr3_aa: CASSGDRGLYHEQYF

j_call: TRBJ2-2
v_call: TRBV20-1
d_call: .
clone_size: .
cdr3_nt: TGCAGTGCTAGACGGGACCGAGTCTCCGGGGAGCCGTTTTTT
cdr3_aa: CSARRDRVSGEPFF

j_call: TRBJ1-1
v_call: TRBV5-1
d_call: .
clone_size: .
cdr3_nt: TGCGCCAGCAGCTTGGGGTGGGGTCTAACGAGGGACACTGAAGCTTTCTTT
cdr3_aa: CASSLGWGLTRDTEAFF

j_call: TRBJ1-6
v_call: TRBV7-9
d_call: TRBD1
clone_size: .
cdr3_nt: TGTGCCAGCAGCTTAGGGGGACAGGGTCATTTACCCCTCCACTTT
cdr3_aa: CASSLGGQGHLPLHF

j_call: TRBJ2-7
v_call: TRBV9
d_call: .
clone_size: once
cdr3_nt: TGTGCCAGCAGCGTAGACGGGGCCAGCTCCCACGAGCAGTACTTC
cdr3_aa: CASSVDGASSHEQYF

j_call: TRBJ2-3
v_call: TRBV4-3
d_call: TRBD1
clone_size: many
cdr3_nt: TGCGCCAGCACCTCAGGGGGATACGACACAGATACGCAGTATTTT
cdr3_aa: CASTSGGYDTDTQYF

j_call: TRBJ2-5
v_call: TRBV6-5
d_call: .
clone_size: many
cdr3_nt: TGTGCCAGCAGTCCGAGGGGCGCGCGGGCCCAAGAGACCCAGTACTTC
cdr3_aa: CASSPRGARAQETQYF

j_call: TRBJ2-1
v_call: TRBV7-6
d_call: TRBD2
clone_size: many
cdr3_nt: TGTGCCAGCACCGGACTAGCGGGGGGGAATGAGCAGTTCTTC
cdr3_aa: CASTGLAGGNEQFF

j_call: TRBJ1-5
v_call: TRBV3-1
d_call: .
clone_size: few
cdr3_nt: TGTGCCAGCAGCCAAGGGGCCAGCAATCAGCCCCAGCATTTT
cdr3_aa: CASSQGASNQPQHF

j_call: TRBJ2-7
v_call: TRBV5-5
d_call: .
clone_size: few
cdr3_nt: TGTGCCAGCAGCTTGGGGGGGTACCCTTCCTACGAGCAGTACTTC
cdr3_aa: CASSLGGYPSYEQYF

j_call: TRBJ2-7
v_call: TRBV20-1
d_call: .
clone_size: many
cdr3_nt: TGCAGTGCTAGAAGGGGTACCTACGAGCAGTACTTC
cdr3_aa: CSARRGTYEQYF

j_call: TRBJ2-6
v_call: TRBV6-2/TRBV6-3
d_call: .
clone_size: many
cdr3_nt: TGTGCCAGCAGACAGCCCACCTCTGGGGCCAACGTCCTGACTTTC
cdr3_aa: CASRQPTSGANVLTF

j_call: TRBJ1-5
v_call: TRBV2
d_call: .
clone_size: .
cdr3_nt: TGTGCCAGCACGGTCTCAGGGCGGGACCAGCCCCAGCATTTT
cdr3_aa: CASTVSGRDQPQHF

j_call: TRBJ2-4
v_call: TRBV6-2/TRBV6-3
d_call: TRBD1
clone_size: many
cdr3_nt: TGTGCCAGCAGTTACTCCCCGGGACAGGGGGCAACGCGAACCAAAAACATTCAGTACTTC
cdr3_aa: CASSYSPGQGATRTKNIQYF

j_call: TRBJ1-5
v_call: TRBV20-1
d_call: .
clone_size: many
cdr3_nt: TGCAGTGCTAGAGATAACAGGGGCAATCAGCCCCAGCATTTT
cdr3_aa: CSARDNRGNQPQHF

j_call: TRBJ2-3
v_call: TRBV11-3
d_call: TRBD1
clone_size: .
cdr3_nt: TGTGCCAGCGGCACAGGACAGGGCAGAACAGATACGCAGTATTTT
cdr3_aa: CASGTGQGRTDTQYF

j_call: TRBJ2-5
v_call: TRBV11-2
d_call: .
clone_size: few
cdr3_nt: TGTGCCAGCAGCCCGCTAGGCAGGGTTTGGGGGTTCGAGACCCAGTACTTC
cdr3_aa: CASSPLGRVWGFETQYF

j_call: TRBJ2-3
v_call: TRBV5-4
d_call: TRBD2
clone_size: .
cdr3_nt: TGTGCCAGCAGCCCCCGACTAGCGGGGGAGTTACGGCAGTATTTT
cdr3_aa: CASSPRLAGELRQYF

j_call: TRBJ2-5
v_call: TRBV7-2
d_call: .
clone_size: few
cdr3_nt: TGTGCCGGCAGCTTAGGGGGAAGGGAGACCCAGTACTTC
cdr3_aa: CAGSLGGRETQYF

j_call: TRBJ2-4
v_call: TRBV7-2
d_call: .
clone_size: many
cdr3_nt: TGTGCCAGCAGCCCCAAGGCCAGGGCCATTCAGTACTTC
cdr3_aa: CASSPKARAIQYF

j_call: TRBJ1-1
v_call: TRBV5-1
d_call: .
clone_size: .
cdr3_nt: TGCGCCAGCAGCTTAGGACCTGAAGCTTTCTTT
cdr3_aa: CASSLGPEAFF

j_call: TRBJ1-1
v_call: TRBV11-2
d_call: TRBD1
clone_size: many
cdr3_nt: TGTGCCAGCAGCTCAGGGGGCTACACTGAAGCTTTCTTT
cdr3_aa: CASSSGGYTEAFF

j_call: TRBJ2-2
v_call: TRBV7-2
d_call: .
clone_size: .
cdr3_nt: TGTGCCAGCAGCCCCTGGAGTACCGGGGAGCTGTTTTTT
cdr3_aa: CASSPWSTGELFF

j_call: TRBJ1-1
v_call: TRBV18
d_call: .
clone_size: few
cdr3_nt: TGTGCCAGCTCACCAAATCAACAAACATTTAACACTGAAGCTTTCTTT
cdr3_aa: CASSPNQQTFNTEAFF

j_call: TRBJ1-5
v_call: TRBV28
d_call: .
clone_size: .
cdr3_nt: TGTGCCAGCAGTTACGACAGGTCAGAGCCCCAGCATTTT
cdr3_aa: CASSYDRSEPQHF

j_call: TRBJ2-5
v_call: TRBV29-1
d_call: TRBD1
clone_size: many
cdr3_nt: TGCACGACAGGGGGAAATCAAGAGACCCAGTACTTC
cdr3_aa: CTTGGNQETQYF

j_call: TRBJ2-3
v_call: TRBV9
d_call: .
clone_size: many
cdr3_nt: TGTGCCAGCAGCTCACGACCGTCTAGCACAGATACGCAGTATTTT
cdr3_aa: CASSSRPSSTDTQYF

j_call: TRBJ2-5
v_call: TRBV20-1
d_call: .
clone_size: .
cdr3_nt: TGCAGTGCGACCGCCGTCCAGGAGACCCAGTACTTC
cdr3_aa: CSATAVQETQYF

j_call: TRBJ1-6
v_call: TRBV25-1
d_call: .
clone_size: .
cdr3_nt: TGTGCCAGCAGTGAATATAGGAGCAGCTCCTATAATTCACCCCTCCACTTT
cdr3_aa: CASSEYRSSSYNSPLHF

j_call: TRBJ1-2
v_call: TRBV4-3
d_call: TRBD1
clone_size: many
cdr3_nt: TGCGCCAGCAGCCTCCTTGGGACAGGGGCTAACTATGGCTACACCTTC
cdr3_aa: CASSLLGTGANYGYTF

j_call: TRBJ2-7
v_call: TRBV10-3
d_call: .
clone_size: many
cdr3_nt: TGTGCCATCAGTGAGTTCGGGGGCCAAGGAGAGCAGTACTTC
cdr3_aa: CAISEFGGQGEQYF

j_call: TRBJ2-1
v_call: TRBV28
d_call: .
clone_size: many
cdr3_nt: TGTGCCAGCAGTACTCGCGGTTGGGATGGGTTCTTC
cdr3_aa: CASSTRGWDGFF